This TCR beta chain is from a study of CD8+CD57+ T cells in acquired aplastic anemia. In the study overall: The study obtained an average of about 3.4 ug of DNA from sorted CD4+ and CD8+ cells.

This clonotype was seen at least ten times. The CDR3 covers 15 residues. With 2 bases removed from V and 2 bases from J, the gap between germline ends came to 13 bases. Germline CDR1 reads SGHVS; CDR2 reads FQNEAQ. Genomic DNA provided the template from which TCR beta VDJ and CDR3 profiles were obtained. TCRdb reprocessed the reads with MiXCR, giving one entry per CDR3 protein. The table shows roughly 58,000 distinct CDR3 sequences, with 45% to 70% occurring only once. The source of this sequence is a human donor in good health, serving as a control. The sample taken for sequencing was sorted CD4+, CD8+, or CD8+CD57+ T cells (not recorded which) from PBMCs. This chain connects TRBV7-8 to TRBJ2-7; D may be TRBD2 (5 bases). CDR3: CASSLLNPRAYEQYF. The DNA for the CDR3 is TGTGCCAGCAGCTTATTAAACCCGAGGGCCTACGAGCAGTACTTC.